In this sample, the clone carrying this T cell receptor beta chain turned up a few times. Regarding time point: sample taken at primary tumor resection. Sequencing of whole RNA from tumor, nontumor lung or frozen PBMC involved no sorting. Donation came from approximately 69 patients with untreated early-stage non-small cell lung cancer. A unique molecular identifier was carried by every single TCR cDNA molecule. Each CDR3 protein is one row after TCRdb ran MiXCR on the 5' RACE reads. There are about 38,000 distinct CDR3 sequences in the sample; roughly 8% occur only once, and under 30% lies in the top ten. This sample is drawn from a study of spatial heterogeneity in lung cancer. On the study more broadly: Raw-read counts averaged over ten per unique TCR and UMI combination.

Germline assignment: CDR1 DFQATT and CDR2 SNEGSKA (reference sequence). The junction had 15 bases not matched to a gene; V was cut back by 4 bases and J by 3 bases. The CDR3 is 17 residues long. This material consisted of PBMCs, taken at surgery. The chain uses TRBV20-1 and TRBJ2-3; 8 nucleotides align to TRBD2. The clonotype comes from a male donor with early-stage non-small cell lung cancer. The CDR3 nucleotides are TGCAGTGCTACGGAACCCACGGGACTAGGAAGAACAGATACGCAGTATTTT. It is translated as CSATEPTGLGRTDTQYF.